Listed here are 24 T cell receptor beta chains from one sample, sequenced in a study of shared clonotypes between healthy human individuals (TCRdb year 2020). Libraries were prepared through the immunoSEQ multiplex PCR assay. This is the immuneACCESS table as TCRdb keeps it, with only in-frame sequences that have V and J called. A part of the clones is gone; compared with another copy, unresolved V genes explain less than half, and the rest is unexplained. This sample has more than 1,200,000 clones in its table, and roughly 98.5% of those were observed once. Approximately 0.4% of the sample is taken by the ten largest. Sequenced material: naive CD4+ T cells sorted from blood. The cell subset or site tag for this specimen amounts to: CD45RA+ positively selected. The receptors come from a man in his thirties or forties in good health.

The genes are TRBV19 and TRBJ2-1; 12 bases fit TRBD2. CDR1 and CDR2 (germline): LNHDA, SQIVND (reference sequence). The CDR3 totals 17 residues. Losses at the gene ends were 3 bases for V and 6 bases for J; bases not matched to a gene: 9. The CDR3 protein is CASSIEEGLAGLNEQFF. The CDR3 DNA is TGTGCCAGTAGTATCGAGGAGGGACTAGCGGGTCTCAATGAGCAGTTCTTC.

Here the CDR3 reads CASSQWFGQGYEQYF. In DNA form, the CDR3 reads TGCGCCAGCAGCCAATGGTTTGGACAGGGCTACGAGCAGTACTTC. The V gene is TRBV4-3, the J gene TRBJ2-7; 8 nucleotides agree with TRBD1. The J segment lost 3 bases and the V segment lost 2 bases, leaving 6 bases of the junction unmatched. The CDR3 loop spans 15 amino acids. Looked up from germline, CDR1 is LGHNA and CDR2 is YSLEER.

J is TRBJ2-7 and V is TRBV28; a weak D match, TRBD2 (7 bases). The germline V gene has CDR1 MDHEN and CDR2 SYDVKM. The CDR3 is made up of 15 amino acids. V dropped 5 bases and J dropped 1 base, with 15 bases sitting between them. CDR3 nucleotide sequence: TGTGCCAGCAGTATTACAGGGAGGGCATCCTACGAGCAGTACTTC. It encodes CASSITGRASYEQYF.

This rearrangement joins TRBV27 to TRBJ2-1, with 10 bases fitting TRBD2. V trimming: 5 bases; J trimming: 2 bases; junction bases outside the gene matches: 9. Germline V CDR1 and CDR2: MNHEY, SMNVEV (reference sequence). The CDR3 length is 17 residues. This chain's CDR3 is CASSPLSSGRAYNEQFF. CDR3 bases: TGTGCCAGCAGTCCTCTTTCTAGCGGGAGAGCCTACAATGAGCAGTTCTTC.

Concerning this clone itself: Different DNA sequences within this sample yield the same CDR3. The V call is TRBV7-9, the J call TRBJ2-2; possibly TRBD2 for D (6 bases). The CDR3 sequence is 15 residues long. Trimming left V 5 bases short and J 2 bases short, with 12 bases between. The germline gives CDR1 SEHNR, CDR2 FQNEAQ (reference sequence). DNA for the CDR3: TGTGCCAGCAGCCTCCGGGACTCCAACACCGGGGAGCTGTTTTTT. Translated, it gives CASSLRDSNTGELFF.

This clone occurred once. The genes are TRBV7-2 and TRBJ2-1; D remains ambiguous. Trimming shortened V by 4 bases and J by 5 bases, and 9 bases separated the two germline ends. The CDR3 runs to 13 residues. In germline, CDR1 is SGHTA, CDR2 FQGNSA. The CDR3 loop reads CASSSGPDNEQFF. In nucleotides, the CDR3 is TGTGCCAGCAGCTCCGGGCCCGACAATGAGCAGTTCTTC.

This chain connects TRBV11-2 to TRBJ2-7, with 7 bases that match TRBD2. CDR3 length equals 15 residues. The V gene's germline CDR1 is SGHAT and CDR2 FQNNGV. V shed 1 base, J shed 2 bases, and the junction held 5 bases outside the gene matches. The CDR3 spells CASSLVGGVPYEQYF. CDR3 DNA: TGTGCCAGCAGCTTAGTGGGAGGGGTGCCCTACGAGCAGTACTTC.

V usage is TRBV28 and J usage is TRBJ2-7; D is undetermined. Germline V gives CDR1 MDHEN, CDR2 SYDVKM. The CDR3 sequence is 12 residues long. The germline V and J ends were trimmed by 8 bases and 5 bases, with 13 bases remaining between them. CDR3 nucleotide sequence: TGTGCCAGCCGAGGTGGGGTAAACGAGCAGTACTTC. This encodes CASRGGVNEQYF.

In the case of this clone: Different DNA sequences within this sample yield the same CDR3. The chain links TRBV28 to TRBJ1-1; no clear D. Per the germline V gene, CDR1 is MDHEN and CDR2 is SYDVKM. The CDR3 sequence is 11 residues long. V lost 7 bases to trimming and J lost 5 bases, with 8 bases between them. The CDR3 spells CASTENTEAFF. CDR3 sequence (DNA): TGTGCCAGCACGGAGAATACTGAAGCTTTCTTT.

In its sample, this clone was seen once. V and J are TRBV6-5 and TRBJ2-3; tentative D call: TRBD2 (5 bases). Germline V gene data show CDR1 as MNHEY and CDR2 as SVGAGI. With 4 bases removed from V and 2 bases from J, the gap between germline ends came to 7 bases. CDR3 length equals 13 residues. CDR3 sequence (DNA): TGTGCCAGCAGTTCCGGACTCACAGATACGCAGTATTTT. This sequence encodes CASSSGLTDTQYF.

Comments on this clone: Other nucleotide sequences in the sample specify the same CDR3. CDR3 coding DNA: TGTGCCAGCAGCCCCGGTTCCTACAATGAGCAGTTCTTC. It encodes CASSPGSYNEQFF. The chain recombines TRBV9 with TRBJ2-1, with D unclear. With 4 bases removed from V and 1 base from J, the gap between germline ends came to 6 bases. CDR3 length: 13 amino acids. CDR1 is SGDLS, CDR2 YYNGEE, per germline. Full variable domain (missing parts from reference TRBV9 and TRBJ2-1): DSGVTQTPKHLITATGQRVTLRCSPRSGDLSVYWYQQSLDQGLQFLIQYYNGEERAKGNILERFSAQQFPDLHSELNLSSLELGDSALYFCASSPGSYNEQFFGPGTRLTVL.

The rearrangement uses TRBV9 and TRBJ1-2; 8 nucleotides line up with TRBD1. Trimming at V came to 0 bases and at J to 7 bases, leaving 8 bases not matched to a gene. CDR3 length: 15 residues. Germline-derived CDR1 and CDR2 are SGDLS and YYNGEE. Here the CDR3 reads CASSVVPGGAGGYTF. CDR3 nucleotides: TGTGCCAGCAGCGTAGTCCCAGGGGGCGCAGGTGGCTACACCTTC.

V gene TRBV5-1 combines with J gene TRBJ2-2; 12 bases agree with TRBD2. V was clipped by 5 bases and J by 0 bases; unmatched bases: 8. Germline CDR1 and CDR2: SGHRS and YFSETQ. The CDR3 runs 18 residues. The CDR3 region is CASRRLAGVSTNTGELFF. The CDR3, as DNA: TGCGCCAGCAGGAGACTAGCGGGAGTTTCAACGAACACCGGGGAGCTGTTTTTT.

This chain uses TRBV25-1 with TRBJ1-5; D is unclear. The V gene's germline CDR1 is MGHDK and CDR2 SYGVNS. V was trimmed by 0 bases and J by 6 bases, leaving 3 bases between them. The CDR3 is 12 residues long. CDR3 bases: TGTGCCAGCAGTGAATATGGTCAGCCCCAGCATTTT. It yields the protein CASSEYGQPQHF.

This sequence joins TRBV18 and TRBJ2-1, with unresolved D. The CDR3 loop spans 16 amino acids. Germline V gene data show CDR1 as KGHSH and CDR2 as LQKENI. V was shortened by 0 bases and J by 4 bases, with 13 bases between the two germline ends. The DNA of the CDR3 is TGTGCCAGCTCACCACCTGGGCGGACCATATACAATGAGCAGTTCTTC. Protein: CASSPPGRTIYNEQFF. The whole variable domain, filled in from reference TRBV18 and TRBJ2-1, reads NAGVMQNPRHLVRRRGQEARLRCSPMKGHSHVYWYRQLPEEGLKFMVYLQKENIIDESGMPKERFSAEFPKEGPSILRIQQVVRGDSAAYFCASSPPGRTIYNEQFFGPGTRLTVL.

The rearrangement links TRBV2 to TRBJ1-2; unclear D gene. The V end lost 7 bases, the J end lost 2 bases, and 5 bases lay between the germline ends. Germline lookup yields CDR1 SNHLY and CDR2 FYNNEI. This CDR3 spans 11 amino acids. DNA for the CDR3: TGTGCCAGCATTCGAAACTATGGCTACACCTTC. It is translated as CASIRNYGYTF. Based on the CDR3 plus reference TRBV2 and TRBJ1-2, the full variable domain is EPEVTQTPSHQVTQMGQEVILRCVPISNHLYFYWYRQILGQKVEFLVSFYNNEISEKSEIFDDQFSVERPDGSNFTLKIRSTKLEDSAMYFCASIRNYGYTFGSGTRLTVV.

The rearrangement links TRBV28 to TRBJ1-2, with D tentatively TRBD1 (6 bases). Trimming removed 1 base at V and 2 bases at J, with 14 bases between. The CDR3 spans 16 residues. The germline V gene has CDR1 MDHEN and CDR2 SYDVKM. The CDR3 bases are TGTGCCAGCAGTTTATACCAGGGGAGGTGGAACTATGGCTACACCTTC. It codes for CASSLYQGRWNYGYTF.

The chain uses TRBV6-5 and TRBJ1-5; D possibly corresponds to TRBD1 (5 bases). Germline values: CDR1 MNHEY, CDR2 SVGAGI. V lost 3 bases and J lost 5, with 8 bases in between. The CDR3 is 13 amino acids. In DNA form, the CDR3 reads TGTGCCAGCAGTTATCAACAGGATCAGCCCCAGCATTTT. Its protein is CASSYQQDQPQHF.

This sequence joins TRBV6-5 and TRBJ2-7, with TRBD2 matching 7 bases. The CDR3 totals 14 residues. From germline, CDR1 is MNHEY and CDR2 SVGAGI. Unmatched junction bases numbered 9, after V lost 6 bases and J lost 4 bases. The CDR3 DNA reads TGTGCCAGCAGGGGGGGAGGGAGCTTTTACGAGCAGTACTTC. As protein: CASRGGGSFYEQYF.

This rearrangement joins TRBV5-1 to TRBJ1-4; D remains unclear. Trimming left V 4 bases short and J 5 bases short, with 12 bases between. CDR1 is SGHRS and CDR2 is YFSETQ in the germline V gene. CDR3 length: 14 amino acids. CDR3 in DNA: TGCGCCAGCAGCCCGGGCCTAATAAATGAAAAACTGTTTTTT. Its protein is CASSPGLINEKLFF.

This clone showed up just once. This chain links TRBV6-1 with TRBJ2-4; 9 bases are shared with TRBD1. Per germline, CDR1 MNHNS and CDR2 SASEGT. The J segment lost 13 bases and the V segment lost 1 base, leaving 8 bases of the junction unmatched. The CDR3 totals 14 residues. CDR3 region: CASSEGGTGLTQYF. DNA of the CDR3: TGTGCCAGCAGTGAAGGGGGGACAGGGCTTACCCAGTACTTC.

This clone was found once. This rearrangement joins TRBV4-1 to TRBJ1-4; 9 nucleotides line up with TRBD1. V shed 4 bases, J shed 5 bases, and the junction held 8 bases outside the gene matches. This CDR3 has 16 residues. Germline lookup yields CDR1 MGHRA and CDR2 YSYEKL. CDR3 coding DNA: TGCGCCAGCAGCCCAGCTGGGGGGACAGGGAATGAAAAACTGTTTTTT. It is translated as CASSPAGGTGNEKLFF.

This chain connects TRBV7-9 to TRBJ2-6, with D possibly being TRBD1 (6 bases). The CDR3 extends over 17 amino acids. Germline-derived CDR1 and CDR2 are SEHNR and FQNEAQ (reference sequence). Trimming took 3 bases from V and 2 from J, leaving 14 bases between them. CDR3 DNA: TGTGCCAGCAGCTTCTATACAGGGACACCTGGGGCCAACGTCCTGACTTTC. It is translated as CASSFYTGTPGANVLTF.

This clone has a single count. The V gene is TRBV18, the J gene TRBJ2-7; unclear D gene. Trimming left V 2 bases short and J 5 bases short, with 7 bases between. CDR3 length equals 12 residues. Germline V gives CDR1 KGHSH, CDR2 LQKENI. This CDR3 reads CASSPSTHEQYF. The CDR3 nucleotides read TGTGCCAGCTCACCATCAACCCACGAGCAGTACTTC.